This paragraph reports one T cell receptor beta chain. Its antigen is unknown. Assay used: immunoSEQ multiplex PCR; TCRdb lists only in-frame clones, some missing. Counted here are 150,000 to 200,000 clones, approximately 90% occurring once; the ten biggest clones make up approximately 4.8%. The record originates from a study of T cell responses to AZD1222 COVID-19 vaccine. The study, taken as a whole, reports: White British donors predominated, females outnumbered males, and clonal diversity was possibly underestimated. Repertoire sampling was restricted to post-peak T cell response timepoints.

V shed 3 bases, J shed 2 bases, and the junction held 1 base outside the gene matches. Germline loops: CDR1 SGHRS, CDR2 YFSETQ. The CDR3 spans 14 residues. Sequences were derived from peripheral blood, sampled on day 0 of AZD1222 vaccination. V usage is TRBV5-1 and J usage is TRBJ1-3, with 8 nucleotides matching TRBD1. The TCR was taken from an adult in good health. CDR3 in amino acids: CASSSTGAGNTIYF. The CDR3 DNA reads as TGCGCCAGCAGCTCGACAGGGGCTGGAAACACCATATATTTT.